This T cell receptor beta chain was profiled in a study of cytomegalovirus exposure and HLA in healthy donors. Study-wide background: Sequencing of some 190 million T cells in an earlier analysis found roughly 120 million unique TCR beta sequences.

General study points: Later analysis showed TCR association rates varying by HLA locus, highest for DRB1 and lowest for HLA-C.

Looked up from germline, CDR1 is SQVTM and CDR2 is ANQGSEA. The length of the CDR3 is 16 residues. Comment on this clone: The antigen remains unidentified. The junction shows a germline mismatch at one end, possibly a read error.

PCR involved 60 Vbeta and 13 Jbeta primers. Only in-frame clones appear in the TCRdb table, and some are missing; sequencing was by immunoSEQ multiplex PCR. The table shows around 250,000 clones, with 80% to 85% occurring only once. The source material was PBMCs. The V gene is TRBV29-1, the J gene TRBJ2-1; 13 nucleotides match TRBD2. The receptor was isolated from a woman aged 55-75 years in good health and CMV-seropositive. CDR3 DNA: TGCAGCGTGGAAGGGACTAGCGGGACCTCCTACAATGAGCAGTTCTTC. Translation: CSVEGTSGTSYNEQFF.